A selection of T cell receptor beta chains follows, all from one sample in a study of T cell changes during pregnancy in multiple sclerosis. The protocol was immunoSEQ multiplex PCR, while the TCRdb copy is restricted to in-frame clones and leaves out a portion. The repertoire holds roughly 30,000 clones, with approximately 89% as singletons. Material: CD8+ T cells from peripheral blood mononuclear cells, obtained in the first trimester of pregnancy. These receptors all stem from a female donor with multiple sclerosis, enrolled in a pregnancy study. The CDR3 runs from the conserved cysteine through the conserved F or W. The order of the fields is J gene, V gene, clone size, D gene, CDR3 protein, CDR3 DNA. A D gene is named only where the DNA matches it firmly. Expanded clones get a size class; other rows say once, few or many, or leave the size out.

TRBJ2-3 TRBV9 - TRBD2 CASSSGTSGGDTQYF TGTGCCAGCAGCTCCGGGACTAGCGGGGGAGATACGCAGTATTTT
TRBJ2-7 TRBV11-2 - - CASSLPLEQYF TGTGCCAGCAGCCTCCCCCTCGAGCAGTACTTC
TRBJ2-3 TRBV27 - TRBD1 CVVIDRVTDTQYF TGTGTCGTTATAGACAGGGTTACAGATACGCAGTATTTT
TRBJ2-5 TRBV4-1 - - CASSQPPRMYQETQYF TGCGCCAGCAGCCAACCTCCGAGAATGTACCAAGAGACCCAGTACTTC
TRBJ1-2 TRBV2 once - CASSVLTESNYGYTF TGTGCCAGCAGTGTCCTGACAGAGTCTAACTATGGCTACACCTTC
TRBJ2-3 TRBV7-9 - - CASSLGQGETDTQYF TGTGCCAGCAGCTTAGGGCAGGGTGAGACAGATACGCAGTATTTT
TRBJ1-4 TRBV14 - - CASSQEVRGFNEKLFF TGTGCCAGCAGCCAAGAAGTAAGGGGGTTTAATGAAAAACTGTTTTTT
TRBJ2-7 TRBV11-2 - - CASSLLRDNPSDEQYF TGTGCCAGCAGCTTACTTAGGGACAACCCCAGCGACGAGCAGTACTTC
TRBJ1-5 TRBV27 many - CASSPNSSNQPQHF TGTGCCAGCAGTCCTAACAGTAGCAATCAGCCCCAGCATTTT
TRBJ2-1 TRBV6-4 - TRBD2 CASSDRIAGGGNEQFF TGTGCCAGCAGTGACAGGATAGCGGGAGGCGGCAATGAGCAGTTCTTC
TRBJ2-1 TRBV5-6 - TRBD2 CASSFPSGGRDNEQFF TGTGCCAGCAGCTTCCCCTCGGGGGGGAGGGACAATGAGCAGTTCTTC
TRBJ1-2 TRBV7-9 once - CASSLVGPRRGYGYTF TGTGCCAGCAGCTTAGTGGGTCCCCGGCGGGGCTATGGCTACACCTTC
TRBJ2-2 TRBV7-9 - - CASSSQGLNTGELFF TGTGCCAGCAGCTCTCAGGGACTGAACACCGGGGAGCTGTTTTTT
TRBJ1-2 TRBV19 medium-sized - CASSIVPGVRPYGYTF TGTGCCAGTAGTATAGTCCCAGGGGTTAGACCCTATGGCTACACCTTC
TRBJ1-2 TRBV29-1 - - CSVESLLYYGYTF TGCAGCGTTGAATCCCTTCTCTACTATGGCTACACCTTC
TRBJ1-6 TRBV4-1 - - CASSQNQGTGSPLHF TGCGCCAGCAGCCAAAATCAGGGTACGGGCTCACCCCTCCACTTT
TRBJ2-1 TRBV6-5 - TRBD1 CASRYWDRVFITVF TGTGCCAGCCGATATTGGGACAGGGTTTTTATTACGGTCTTC
TRBJ2-1 TRBV6-1 - - CASSGSGFSYNEQFF TGTGCCAGCAGTGGCAGCGGGTTCTCCTACAATGAGCAGTTCTTC
TRBJ2-4 TRBV4-1 - - CASSQDSDTLAKNIQYF TGCGCCAGCAGCCAAGATTCGGACACGTTAGCCAAAAACATTCAGTACTTC
TRBJ1-2 TRBV5-4 - - CASRETSNYGYTF TGTGCCAGCAGGGAGACTTCTAACTATGGCTACACCTTC
TRBJ2-1 TRBV23-1 - - CASSQSVGNEQFF TGCGCCAGCAGTCAATCGGTCGGCAATGAGCAGTTCTTC
TRBJ2-6 TRBV11-3 - - CASSTPVDRQSRANVLTF TGTGCCAGCAGCACGCCGGTCGATCGACAAAGTCGGGCCAACGTCCTGACTTTC
TRBJ2-1 TRBV28 medium-sized TRBD1 CASSAVGQGGNEQFF TGTGCCAGCAGTGCCGTCGGACAGGGTGGCAATGAGCAGTTCTTC
TRBJ2-7 TRBV7-9 - TRBD2 CASSPGLAGDSSYEQYF TGTGCCAGCAGCCCCGGACTAGCGGGAGATTCTTCCTACGAGCAGTACTTC
TRBJ2-7 TRBV19 - TRBD2 CASSMMGLGLVEQYF TGTGCCAGTAGTATGATGGGACTGGGACTAGTCGAGCAGTACTTC
TRBJ2-7 TRBV9 once - CASSGGMVNEQYF TGTGCCAGCAGCGGAGGGATGGTTAACGAGCAGTACTTC
TRBJ2-5 TRBV7-9 - - CASRDFLEGLVETQYF TGTGCCAGCAGGGACTTCTTGGAGGGCCTGGTGGAGACCCAGTACTTC
TRBJ2-2 TRBV7-6 - TRBD2 CASSMTSGIGYGELFF TGTGCCAGCAGCATGACTAGCGGGATAGGGTACGGGGAGCTGTTTTTT
TRBJ2-7 TRBV21-1 - - CATLNRSVYEQYF TGTGCCACTCTGAACAGGTCGGTCTACGAGCAGTACTTC
TRBJ2-2 TRBV6-5 - - CASSYWRVGVTGELFF TGTGCCAGCAGTTACTGGAGGGTCGGAGTCACCGGGGAGCTGTTTTTT
TRBJ2-1 TRBV6-5 - TRBD2 CASSPGLADYNEQFF TGTGCCAGCAGTCCCGGACTAGCGGACTACAATGAGCAGTTCTTC
TRBJ1-2 TRBV5-4 few - CASSLGENPYGYTF TGTGCCAGCAGCTTGGGAGAGAACCCTTATGGCTACACCTTC
TRBJ2-1 TRBV27 - TRBD2 CASSSIRASGSGEQFF TGTGCCAGCAGTTCCATAAGGGCTAGCGGGAGTGGGGAGCAGTTCTTC
TRBJ1-2 TRBV6-5 - - CASSLLGAGQYGYTF TGTGCCAGCAGTTTATTGGGAGCCGGGCAATATGGCTACACCTTC
TRBJ2-2 TRBV5-6 - - CASSLALGVAGELFF TGTGCCAGCAGCTTGGCCCTTGGAGTAGCCGGGGAGCTGTTTTTT
TRBJ2-7 TRBV10-3 - TRBD1 CAMGGDRGYEQYF TGTGCCATGGGTGGGGACAGGGGTTACGAGCAGTACTTC
TRBJ2-5 TRBV12-5 - - CASGFGLAPKETQYF TGTGCTAGTGGTTTCGGGCTAGCGCCTAAAGAGACCCAGTACTTC
TRBJ2-7 TRBV4-3 - - CASSPNIGGVYEQYF TGCGCCAGCAGCCCCAATATAGGGGGAGTCTACGAGCAGTACTTC
TRBJ2-2 TRBV25-1 - - CASSSSGQGNTGELFF -
TRBJ2-3 TRBV7-3 - TRBD2 CASSLTSGSADTQYF TGTGCCAGCAGCTTAACGAGCGGGAGCGCAGATACGCAGTATTTT
TRBJ2-7 TRBV5-4 - - CASSLGGVGEQYF TGTGCCAGCAGCTTGGGGGGGGTTGGCGAGCAGTACTTC
TRBJ2-1 TRBV29-1 - TRBD2 CSVSWTSPNEQFF TGCAGCGTTAGCTGGACTAGCCCCAATGAGCAGTTCTTC
TRBJ2-7 TRBV6-4 - TRBD1 CASSESSGGNYEQYF TGTGCCAGCAGTGAATCATCAGGGGGCAACTACGAGCAGTACTTC
TRBJ2-7 TRBV6-1 - TRBD1 CASLGQPYEQYF TGTGCCAGCTTGGGACAGCCTTACGAGCAGTACTTC
TRBJ2-7 TRBV5-1 - TRBD1 CASSLGQGSYEQYF TGCGCCAGCAGCCTGGGACAGGGTTCCTACGAGCAGTACTTC
TRBJ1-5 TRBV27 - - CASSPTVYDNQPQHF TGTGCCAGCAGTCCTACAGTTTATGACAATCAGCCCCAGCATTTT
TRBJ2-7 TRBV2 - TRBD1 CASSGKPGQGSYEQYF TGTGCCAGCAGTGGGAAACCGGGACAGGGCTCCTACGAGCAGTACTTC
TRBJ1-2 TRBV6-6 - - CASSVSYTF TGTGCCAGCAGCGTTAGCTACACCTTC